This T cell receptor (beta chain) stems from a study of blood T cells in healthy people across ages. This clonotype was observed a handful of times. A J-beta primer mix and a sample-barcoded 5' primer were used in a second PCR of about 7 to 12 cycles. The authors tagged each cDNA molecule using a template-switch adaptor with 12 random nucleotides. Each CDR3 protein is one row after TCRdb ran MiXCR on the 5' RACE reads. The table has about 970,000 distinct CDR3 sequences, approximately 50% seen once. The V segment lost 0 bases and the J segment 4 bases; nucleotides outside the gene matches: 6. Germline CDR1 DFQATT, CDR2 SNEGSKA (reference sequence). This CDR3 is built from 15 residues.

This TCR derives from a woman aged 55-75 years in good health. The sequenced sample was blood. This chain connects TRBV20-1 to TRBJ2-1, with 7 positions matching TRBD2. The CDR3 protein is CSARDLIAGYNEQFF. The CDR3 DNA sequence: TGCAGTGCTAGAGATCTAATAGCGGGTTACAATGAGCAGTTCTTC.